This T cell receptor (beta chain) was recovered during a study of blood T cell repertoires in COVID-19. The wider study: Sites in the United States, Italy and Spain provided acute and convalescent COVID-19 samples. Sample material is recorded as cDNA or gDNA derived from T cells, B-cell-depleted T cells, or PBMCs.

The V gene lost 3 bases and the J gene lost 5 bases, with 4 bases spanning the gap. The germline V gene encodes CDR1 SNHLY and CDR2 FYNNEI. The CDR3 sequence is 11 residues long. Original methodology: Reference gene primer amplification in the assay estimated nucleated cell counts. The table came from immunoSEQ multiplex PCR; TCRdb's copy has only in-frame clones and leaves some out. V, J and clone size are taken as reported in that table, and D and trimming were inferred from the DNA itself. The table records roughly 200,000 clones, over 75% of them present only once. The receptor's source is a man in his 70s with active or convalescent COVID-19. Sequenced material: peripheral blood. This rearrangement joins TRBV2 to TRBJ1-2; D is unclear. CDR3 residues: CASSDGYGYTF. As DNA, the CDR3 is TGTGCCAGCAGTGACGGGTATGGCTACACCTTC.